These T cell receptor beta chains were read from a single sample in a study of T cells in Graves' hyperthyroidism and ophthalmopathy. Each CDR3 protein gets one entry after TCRdb re-called the multiplex PCR reads with MiXCR. In the table there are about 500,000 distinct CDR3 sequences, over 35% of which are singletons. Specimen: peripheral blood or thyroid tissue (not recorded which). Source of these receptors: an adult woman with Graves' disease, either hyperthyroidism or ophthalmopathy (not recorded which). The CDR3 runs from the conserved cysteine through the conserved F or W. D genes are given only for firm matches. The size field is filled for only some rows; it gives once, few, many or a size class.

clone_size j_call d_call v_call cdr3_aa cdr3_nt
NA TRBJ2-7 NA TRBV29-1 CSVGQVREQYF TGCAGCGTTGGACAGGTTCGGGAGCAGTACTTC
many TRBJ1-4 NA TRBV6-5 CASQRWGVGEKLFF TGTGCCAGCCAACGGTGGGGGGTGGGTGAAAAACTGTTTTTT
many TRBJ1-6 NA TRBV5-8 CASSLQKYNSPLHF TGTGCCAGCAGCTTGCAGAAGTATAATTCACCCCTCCACTTT
many TRBJ2-2 TRBD2 TRBV7-2 CASSLSIAGGGGELFF TGTGCCAGCAGCTTATCAATAGCGGGAGGTGGCGGGGAGCTGTTTTTT
many TRBJ1-4 NA TRBV25-1 CASSEGSGFLNEKLFF TGTGCCAGCAGTGAAGGGTCAGGATTCCTTAATGAAAAACTGTTTTTT
NA TRBJ2-7 NA TRBV10-3 CVSSRWGDGSYEQYF TGTGTCAGCAGCCGCTGGGGGGACGGATCCTACGAGCAGTACTTC
NA TRBJ2-5 TRBD2 TRBV29-1 CSVLAGESTQETQYF TGCAGCGTACTAGCGGGAGAAAGCACGCAAGAGACCCAGTACTTC
many TRBJ1-2 NA TRBV27 CASSGGPYGYTF TGTGCCAGCAGTGGAGGGCCATATGGCTACACCTTC
NA TRBJ1-3 NA TRBV10-3 CAISSGESGNTIYF TGTGCCATCAGTTCGGGAGAGAGTGGAAACACCATATATTTT
few TRBJ2-7 TRBD1 TRBV10-3 CAIRPGQGYEQYF TGTGCCATCAGGCCGGGACAGGGGTACGAGCAGTACTTC
NA TRBJ1-5 NA TRBV9 CASSVEAWRQRSQTSNQPQHF TGTGCCAGCAGCGTAGAGGCGTGGAGACAGCGGTCCCAAACCTCTAATCAGCCCCAGCATTTT
NA TRBJ1-2 NA TRBV7-9 CASSLSGQNCGYTF TGTGCCAGCAGCTTATCAGGACAGAACTGTGGCTACACCTTC
few TRBJ1-5 NA TRBV20-1 CSARPLDLGPQHF TGCAGTGCTAGACCCCTGGATCTGGGGCCCCAGCATTTT
NA TRBJ2-7 TRBD1 TRBV7-2 CASSAETGNEQYF TGTGCCAGCAGCGCTGAGACAGGGAACGAGCAGTACTTC
NA TRBJ1-4 NA TRBV7-9 CASSLAGEEKLFF TGTGCCAGCAGCTTAGCAGGGGAAGAAAAACTGTTTTTT
NA TRBJ1-6 NA TRBV10-3 CAISPNRYNSPLHF TGTGCCATCAGTCCAAACAGGTATAATTCACCCCTCCACTTT
many TRBJ1-3 NA TRBV7-6 CASSLEQSGGPGNTIYF TGTGCCAGCAGCTTAGAGCAATCGGGGGGGCCTGGAAACACCATATATTTT
NA TRBJ1-1 NA TRBV29-1 CSVEDRDLENTEAFF TGCAGCGTTGAAGACAGGGACCTTGAGAACACTGAAGCTTTCTTT
many TRBJ1-5 TRBD1 TRBV6-5 CASSPRQGNQPQHF TGTGCCAGCAGTCCCAGACAGGGGAATCAGCCCCAGCATTTT
many TRBJ2-5 NA TRBV7-2 CASSSAVGGLQETQYF TGTGCCAGCAGCTCAGCGGTAGGCGGACTTCAAGAGACCCAGTACTTC
NA TRBJ1-4 NA TRBV7-9 CASSLVPPLLFF TGTGCCAGCAGCTTAGTTCCCCCGCTTCTGTTTTTT
few TRBJ1-2 NA TRBV20-1 CSANTPYLPGDGYTF TGCAGTGCCAACACGCCGTACCTCCCGGGCGATGGCTACACCTTC
many TRBJ2-2 NA TRBV24-1 CATSTASATSNTGELFF TGTGCCACCAGTACGGCTAGCGCGACCTCTAACACCGGGGAGCTGTTTTTT
NA TRBJ2-3 NA TRBV7-2 CASSNGLVDTQYF TGTGCCAGCAGTAACGGATTAGTCGATACGCAGTATTTT
NA TRBJ1-6 NA TRBV9 CASTEGESSYNSPLHF TGTGCCAGCACCGAGGGGGAGAGCTCCTATAATTCACCCCTCCACTTT
NA TRBJ2-6 NA TRBV20-1 CSATQQGANVLTF TGCAGTGCTACCCAACAGGGGGCCAACGTCCTGACTTTC
NA TRBJ2-5 NA TRBV29-1 CSVALPRGTQYF TGCAGCGTTGCCTTACCCCGGGGGACCCAGTACTTC
NA TRBJ1-2 TRBD1 TRBV20-1 CSARDDRGGGGYTF TGCAGTGCTAGAGACGACAGGGGCGGTGGTGGCTACACCTTC
NA TRBJ1-1 NA TRBV15 CATSRDRFRVNTEAFF TGTGCCACCAGCAGAGATCGATTTCGGGTGAACACTGAAGCTTTCTTT
many TRBJ1-6 TRBD1 TRBV5-1 CASSRGQSYNSPLHF TGCGCCAGCTCCAGGGGGCAGTCCTATAATTCACCCCTCCACTTT
NA TRBJ1-1 TRBD1 TRBV7-2 CASTRQGPGDTEAFF TGTGCCAGCACACGACAGGGGCCCGGGGACACTGAAGCTTTCTTT
many TRBJ2-5 TRBD2 TRBV11-2 CASSSTRPGLAGGRGKTQYF TGTGCCAGCAGCTCCACTCGACCGGGACTAGCGGGAGGGAGGGGGAAGACCCAGTACTTC
NA TRBJ2-5 NA TRBV2 CASKPGYQETQYF TGTGCCAGCAAACCGGGATACCAAGAGACCCAGTACTTC